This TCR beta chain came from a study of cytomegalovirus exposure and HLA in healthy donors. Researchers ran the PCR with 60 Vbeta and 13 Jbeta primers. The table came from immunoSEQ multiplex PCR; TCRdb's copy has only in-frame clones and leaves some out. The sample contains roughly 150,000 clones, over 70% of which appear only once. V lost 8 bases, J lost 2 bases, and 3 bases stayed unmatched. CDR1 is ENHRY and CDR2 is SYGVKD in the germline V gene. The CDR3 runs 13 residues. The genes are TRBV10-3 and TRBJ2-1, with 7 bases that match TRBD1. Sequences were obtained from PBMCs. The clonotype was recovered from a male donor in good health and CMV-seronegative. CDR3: CAIGQETYNEQFF. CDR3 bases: TGTGCCATCGGACAGGAGACCTACAATGAGCAGTTCTTC.